This entry concerns a single T cell receptor beta chain. This clonotype came up many times. Its target antigen remains unknown. No per-base quality is available; no much larger clone lies one base away. This sample is part of a study of regulatory T cells in long-lasting Graves disease (dated by TCRdb to the early 2020s). Study-wide context: Patients with newly diagnosed Graves' disease had been on antithyroid drugs for under 3 months. A total of around 35 samples underwent TCR sequencing: about 13 from persistent and approximately 20 from newly diagnosed Graves' disease patients. The study took place in China and was registered as a clinical trial. Persistent Graves' disease patients were compared with newly diagnosed Graves' disease patients by peripheral blood TCR sequencing and RNA sequencing.

Library preparation employed multiplex PCR. Reads for this sample came from an Illumina HiSeq 4000. To build TCR beta libraries, CDR3 regions were amplified by Arm-PCR using iRepertoire HTBI primers. Before sequencing, the PCR products underwent gel purification. Turning to the authors' computational methods: Gene usage analysis of CDR3 amino acid clonotypes used the roughly 62 TRBV and some 13 TRBJ segments found across samples. COPE and FqMerger were used to merge filtered high-quality paired reads into contigs. BLAST was used to align contigs to IMGT TRBV, TRBD and TRBJ reference genes, with CDR3 defined following IMGT. Clonotypes above 0.1% frequency were classified as highly expanded clones. Shannon entropy served as the measure of repertoire diversity, while the Gini coefficient captured V-J evenness. A clonotype found in more than one individual was treated as public. TCRdb's own reprocessing of the public reads used fastp at Q25 and MiXCR and kept productive beta chains. Rows are combined by CDR3 protein, so each entry shows the most common genes and DNA. TCRdb's processing, not the authors', yielded these V and J calls. In all, the sample holds around 400,000 distinct CDR3 sequences, and approximately 16% of those were seen once. Approximately 8% of the sample is taken by the ten largest.

The CDR3 measures 15 amino acids from cysteine to phenylalanine. The CDR3 DNA has 45 bases and is translated from base 1. Unmatched junction bases come to 8, with V trimmed by 4 bases and J by 2 bases. CDR1 and CDR2 (LNHDA, SQIVND) derive from the germline V gene (reference sequence). The time point label of this sample denotes: newly diagnosed GD, antithyroid drugs for less than 3 months. For both TCR sequencing and RNA sequencing, RNA was extracted from PBMCs using TRIzol. The diagnosis of Graves' disease was made according to American Thyroid Association guidelines. Patients were recruited from an endocrinology department in Xi'an, China. From each patient, approximately 9.9 milliliters of peripheral blood was collected into an EDTA anticoagulant tube. PBMCs were isolated by Ficoll Paque Plus density gradient separation without further T cell sorting. RNA quality was checked with an Agilent 2100 Bioanalyzer and agarose gel, and concentration with a NanoDrop 2000.

Results and caveats for the whole study, not just this receptor: Persistent disease showed preferential use of TRBV28, TRBJ1-2 and TRBJ2-5, whereas newly diagnosed disease favored TRBV20-1 and TRBJ2-1. More public clonotypes were shared among persistent patients (approximately 3,000) than among newly diagnosed patients (roughly 1,000). Sequencing and analysis were restricted to the TCR beta chain. The authors acknowledged the small sample size as a limitation that may reduce accuracy. Only peripheral blood was studied, because thyroid tissue, the primary lesion, was inaccessible. Compared with newly diagnosed patients, patients with persistent Graves' disease had lower TCR Shannon entropy and fewer highly expanded clones, which suggests clonal expansion.

In addition, the sample was reused for a study of T cells in Graves' hyperthyroidism and ophthalmopathy. Taken from the second paper: A patient counted as having stable Graves' hyperthyroidism if no progression to ophthalmopathy occurred over 18 months of follow-up. Hyperthyroidism patients were newly diagnosed, with disease duration under 2 months, and aged 18 to 65 years. The study excluded patients with uncontrolled infections, other autoimmune diseases, pregnancy or lactation. Diagnoses were based on clinical symptoms, serum thyroxine and TRAb, thyroid ultrasound and orbital computed tomography. The TCR CDR3 was subjected to a first round of RT-PCR using the HTBI primer set and the Qiagen OneStep RT-PCR kit. Most expanded thyroid clonotypes (frequency above 0.001) were also detected in blood, a finding suggesting that blood repertoires may reflect thyroid immune responses. Ophthalmopathy was separated from stable hyperthyroidism by a 13 V-J signature model, with approximately 90% sensitivity and around 81% specificity obtained in cross-validation and 80%/75% obtained in testing. In validation, the model predicted progression to ophthalmopathy a median of roughly 6.5 months before onset, with roughly 68% sensitivity and roughly 77% specificity. To identify TCR V-J signatures that set the groups apart, the researchers used a discovery cohort of more than 95 patients, made up of 40 to 45 with Graves' ophthalmopathy and about 60 with stable Graves' hyperthyroidism. Prospective prediction of ophthalmopathy was tested in an independent validation cohort of 18 hyperthyroidism patients and 15 to 17 patients who later progressed to ophthalmopathy. For training and testing, the 100 patients in the discovery cohort were randomly divided in a 7:3 ratio. In addition, the study compared T-cell repertoires in thyroid tissue and in blood from about 6 Graves' hyperthyroidism patients. After sampling, hyperthyroidism patients received methimazole starting at 30 mg daily, and ophthalmopathy patients received high-dose intravenous methylprednisolone. The libraries were constructed in a second round of multiplex PCR and then size-selected and purified. Paired-end sequencing of the libraries was performed with 100 bp reads on an Illumina HiSeq2000. Raw data were processed with SOAPnuke, discarding reads with adapters, uncalled bases, mean Phred below 15, or no exact constant-primer or identifier match. COPE v1.2.5 was used to merge the high-quality paired reads, and each unique nucleotide sequence was defined as a clonotype. Clonotypes were aligned to IMGT TRBV, TRBD and TRBJ reference segments using MiTCR v1.1. Only V-J combinations with frequency above 0.0001, covering 99% to 99.2% of repertoires, were analysed. A TCS score was defined as the ratio between F50 (clonal expansion) and ExV (chaos), using BLOSUM62-based TCRdist between CDR3 peptides within each V-J. Welch's t-statistics and random forest reduced fewer than 550 V-J features to 10 to 15, which were used in a naive Bayes classifier (R e1071). No statistical method was used to fix the sample size in advance, and group allocation was not hidden from the investigators. TCR Vbeta CDR3 sequencing of fewer than 150 peripheral blood samples (fewer than 45 ophthalmopathy, 75 or so hyperthyroidism and about 17 progressor patients) is reported in the paper.

The rearrangement joined TRBV19 to TRBJ2-7, with 7 bases aligning to TRBD2. This specimen consisted of peripheral blood mononuclear cells (PBMCs), obtained at new diagnosis, from a patient treated with antithyroid drugs. The clonotype comes from a woman aged 40 to 50 with Graves disease. Donor details come from another sample of the same person, matched by shared clones. The CDR3 has the sequence CASSTAGTTTYEQYF. The nucleotides are TGTGCCAGTAGTACAGCCGGGACTACTACCTACGAGCAGTACTTC.